This record concerns one T cell receptor (beta chain) sequence. Its antigen is not known. The sample comes from a study of cytomegalovirus exposure and HLA in healthy donors. Findings and caveats of the study: Later on, an analysis found that several of the most significant clusters appeared to be linked to common viral pathogens, which included parvovirus B19.

Vbeta (60) and Jbeta (13) primers were used in the PCR. Assay: immunoSEQ multiplex PCR; the TCRdb copy retains only in-frame clones and omits some. The sample carries some 30,000 clones, roughly 44% recorded once. CDR3 size: 13 residues. The germline gives CDR1 SSHAT, CDR2 FNYEAQ (reference sequence). V lost 5 bases and J lost 4, with 9 bases in between. Sequenced material: PBMCs. This clonotype was obtained from a woman aged 45-65 years in good health and CMV-seronegative. The rearrangement uses TRBV7-7 and TRBJ1-3; perhaps TRBD1 as D (6 bases). The chain's CDR3 is CASSPGQGNTIYF. In DNA, the CDR3 is TGTGCCAGCAGCCCAGGACAGGGAAACACCATATATTTT.